Presented here are 9 T cell receptor beta chains from one specimen sequenced in a study of blood T cell repertoires in COVID-19. Assay: immunoSEQ multiplex PCR; the TCRdb copy retains only in-frame clones and omits some. In the table there are a few hundred thousand clones, less than 85% of which are singletons. Sequencing was carried out using peripheral blood. The source is a man between 60 and 70 years old who had recovered from COVID-19.

This chain links TRBV18 with TRBJ2-7; weak D call: TRBD1 (7 bases). CDR3 length: 17 amino acids. Germline CDR1 and CDR2: KGHSH and LQKENI. Trimming cost V 1 base and J 3 bases, with 19 bases left between them. The CDR3 DNA follows: TGTGCCAGCTCACCACGATCTTCGGGCAGGGGGGACTACGAGCAGTACTTC. It specifies CASSPRSSGRGDYEQYF.

V gene TRBV9 combines with J gene TRBJ1-2; tentatively, D is TRBD1 (6 bases). CDR1 and CDR2 (germline): SGDLS, YYNGEE. The CDR3 length is 15 residues. V was trimmed by 3 bases and J by 3 bases, leaving 15 bases between them. CDR3 sequence (DNA): TGTGCCAGCAGCGCCCTACCGACAGGAGACTATGGCTACACCTTC. Translation: CASSALPTGDYGYTF.

The chain employs TRBV6-1 and TRBJ2-3, with D possibly TRBD2 on 5 matching bases. The V gene lost 3 bases and the J gene lost 2 bases, with 12 bases spanning the gap. The CDR3 runs to 15 residues. CDR1 and CDR2 (germline): MNHNS, SASEGT. CDR3 residues: CASSDSGSYTDTQYF. The CDR3 DNA reads as TGTGCCAGCAGTGATTCGGGGAGCTACACAGATACGCAGTATTTT.

The chain is built from TRBV28 and TRBJ1-6; D is perhaps TRBD1 (5 bases). The CDR3 is made up of 14 amino acids. Trimming removed 7 bases from V and 14 bases from J, with 21 bases in between. From germline, CDR1 is MDHEN and CDR2 SYDVKM. CDR3 loop: CASIESGSKRSLHF. The CDR3 DNA sequence: TGTGCCAGCATCGAATCAGGGTCAAAACGGTCCCTCCACTTT.

At least ten counts were recorded for this clone. The same CDR3 also results from other DNA sequences found in this sample. This chain links TRBV12-3 or TRBV12-4 with TRBJ1-4; D remains unclear. The V and J ends lost 5 bases and 7 bases respectively, with 11 bases between them. The CDR3 consists of 13 residues. The CDR3 reads CASSLAGTEKLFF. The CDR3 DNA is TGTGCCAGCAGTCTGGCGGGAACTGAAAAACTGTTTTTT.

This chain uses TRBV5-5 with TRBJ2-3, with TRBD2 as a possible D gene (5 bases). Germline CDR1 reads SGHKS; CDR2 reads YYEKEE (reference sequence). V gave up 1 base and J gave up 4 bases, with 16 bases separating them. This CDR3 has 16 amino acids. The CDR3 sequence: CASSLSARDPADTQYF. The CDR3 bases are TGTGCCAGCAGCTTGTCAGCTCGGGATCCGGCAGATACGCAGTATTTT.

The chain recombines TRBV2 with TRBJ2-7, with TRBD1 matching over 9 bases. Germline-derived CDR1 and CDR2 are SNHLY and FYNNEI. The CDR3 totals 14 residues. V dropped 9 bases and J dropped 3; count of bases not matched to a gene: 9. Written as DNA, the CDR3 is TGTGCCAGTGAAGGGACAGGGACAAACTACGAGCAGTACTTC. It encodes CASEGTGTNYEQYF.

The table lists this clone with a few counts. V and J are TRBV29-1 and TRBJ2-1, with a weak D call TRBD2 (6 bases). The ends were cut back, 3 bases at V and 9 bases at J, with 12 bases in the middle. Germline V gives CDR1 SQVTM, CDR2 ANQGSEA. The CDR3 runs to 12 residues. Here the CDR3 DNA reads TGCAGCGTTGACCTCCAGCGGGCTGAGCAGTTCTTC. It is translated as CSVDLQRAEQFF.

The chain combines TRBV10-1 with TRBJ2-3; 10 nucleotides match TRBD2. The CDR3 covers 15 residues. V was pared by 4 bases and J by 5 bases, with 6 bases of the junction left unmatched. CDR1 WNHNN and CDR2 SYGVQD come from the germline V gene (reference sequence). As DNA, the CDR3 is TGCGCCAGCAGTGTCGGACTAGCGGAGATAGATACGCAGTATTTT. Protein sequence: CASSVGLAEIDTQYF.